Each of the 6 T cell receptor beta chains below was sequenced from the same sample in a study of monozygotic twins with inflammatory bowel disease. TCRdb reprocessed the 5' RACE reads and stores each CDR3 protein as one record, lacking DNA. The listing contains approximately 400,000 distinct CDR3 sequences. Sequences were obtained from blood. The receptors come from a human donor with ulcerative colitis or Crohn's disease, or a healthy co-twin of an affected twin (not recorded which).

The rearrangement uses TRBV20-1 and TRBJ2-1; TCRdb's D gene call, TRBD1, goes unchecked for lack of DNA. The germline CDR1 and CDR2 sequences are DFQATT and SNEGSKA (reference sequence). The CDR3 is made up of 14 amino acids. The CDR3 reads CSASPGTGRNEQFF.

The V and J genes are TRBV3-1 and TRBJ1-4. This CDR3 spans 13 amino acids. Germline-derived CDR1 and CDR2 are LGHDT and YNNKEL (reference sequence). The CDR3 loop reads CASSQGRNEKLFF.

This chain links TRBV4-1 with TRBJ2-2; TCRdb's D call of TRBD1 is untestable without DNA. The CDR3 extends over 17 amino acids. CDR1 and CDR2 from the germline V gene are MGHRA and YSYEKL. CDR3 amino acids: CASTKVSGGQGTGELFF.

The V and J genes are TRBV13 and TRBJ2-5; TCRdb outputs TRBD2, but without DNA this stays unchecked. Germline assignment: CDR1 PRHDT and CDR2 FYEKMQ (reference sequence). The CDR3 has 18 amino acids. The CDR3 sequence is CASSSGLAGGPGQETQYF.

The chain couples TRBV7-2 to TRBJ1-1. The CDR3 covers 14 residues. Per the germline V gene, CDR1 is SGHTA and CDR2 is FQGNSA. CDR3 in amino acids: CASSPAGTVGEAFF. Variable domain in full (rest from reference TRBV7-2 and TRBJ1-1): GAGVSQSPSNKVTEKGKDVELRCDPISGHTALYWYRQSLGQGLEFLIYFQGNSAPDKSGLPSDRFSAERTGGSVSTLTIQRTQQEDSAVYLCASSPAGTVGEAFFGQGTRLTVV.

The rearrangement links TRBV7-9 to TRBJ2-1; TCRdb indicates TRBD1, and absent DNA this call remains unverified. There are 15 residues in the CDR3. Germline V gene data show CDR1 as SEHNR and CDR2 as FQNEAQ (reference sequence). The CDR3 sequence is CASSGLHRGNNEQFF.